This is a list of T cell receptor beta chains from one sample in a study of CD8+CD57+ T cells in acquired aplastic anemia. TCRdb re-called the reads through MiXCR, storing one row per CDR3 protein. The repertoire consists of roughly 200,000 distinct CDR3 sequences, with less than 65% occurring once and the leading ten covering roughly 42%. Specimen: sorted CD4+, CD8+, or CD8+CD57+ T cells (not recorded which) from PBMCs. All receptors come from a human donor with aplastic anemia. Both conserved end residues are part of each CDR3. A D gene is named only where the DNA matches it firmly. Clone size, where shown, is once, few, many, or a class for clones that have expanded.

V	D	size	J	CDR3	DNA
TRBV10-3	.	.	TRBJ1-2	CAISERENYGYTF	TGTGCCATCAGTGAACGGGAGAACTATGGCTACACCTTC
TRBV2	TRBD1	.	TRBJ1-5	CASSTDRATGGNQPQHF	TGTGCCAGCAGTACAGACAGGGCTACCGGGGGCAATCAGCCCCAGCATTTT
TRBV7-3	.	.	TRBJ2-1	CASSLEGSLTEQFF	TGTGCCAGCAGCTTAGAAGGTAGCCTCACTGAGCAGTTCTTC
TRBV27	.	many	TRBJ2-5	CASSPSGETQYF	TGTGCCAGCAGTCCCAGCGGGGAGACCCAGTACTTC
TRBV12-3/TRBV12-4	.	few	TRBJ2-7	CASTLQGTYEQYF	TGTGCCAGCACCTTACAGGGCACCTACGAGCAGTACTTC
TRBV19	.	many	TRBJ1-5	CASSIGSSNQPQHF	TGTGCCAGTAGTATAGGGAGCTCCAATCAGCCCCAGCATTTT
TRBV20-1	.	.	TRBJ2-5	CSALDQETQYF	TGCAGTGCCTTAGACCAAGAGACCCAGTACTTC
TRBV29-1	TRBD1	many	TRBJ1-2	CSVPGTGGLANYGYTF	TGCAGCGTCCCCGGGACAGGGGGCCTAGCTAACTATGGCTACACCTTC
TRBV7-2	TRBD1	few	TRBJ2-7	CASSFGQGEKYF	TGTGCCAGCAGCTTTGGACAGGGGGAAAAGTACTTC
TRBV7-8	.	.	TRBJ1-4	CASSSNYRKRSPTNEKLFF	TGTGCCAGCAGCTCGAACTATAGGAAACGGTCCCCAACTAATGAAAAACTGTTTTTT
TRBV4-3	TRBD1	.	TRBJ1-2	CASSQQGAGYGYTF	TGCGCCAGCAGTCAACAGGGGGCTGGCTATGGCTACACCTTC
TRBV16	.	.	TRBJ2-2	CASSGDSQINTGELFF	TGTGCCAGCAGCGGAGACAGCCAGATAAACACCGGGGAGCTGTTTTTT
TRBV10-2	.	few	TRBJ1-2	CASSAPYGYTF	TGCGCCAGCAGTGCCCCGTATGGCTACACCTTC
TRBV4-2	.	.	TRBJ2-6	CASSPTSGAYVLTF	TGTGCCAGCAGCCCCACGTCGGGGGCCTACGTCCTGACTTTC
TRBV29-1	.	once	TRBJ1-1	CSVARQLNTEAFF	TGCAGCGTTGCGAGACAGCTGAACACTGAAGCTTTCTTT
TRBV19	TRBD1	.	TRBJ1-2	CASSMTGIYGYTF	TGTGCCAGTAGTATGACAGGGATCTATGGCTACACCTTC
TRBV19	.	.	TRBJ1-2	CASSILAGTGYTF	TGTGCCAGTAGTATTTTGGCAGGGACCGGCTACACCTTC
TRBV19	.	.	TRBJ2-3	CASTGIGDTQYF	TGCGCCAGTACAGGGATAGGGGATACGCAGTATTTT
TRBV9	TRBD2	many	TRBJ2-3	CASSTGGGDTQYF	TGTGCCAGCAGCACCGGGGGGGGAGATACGCAGTATTTT
TRBV7-9	.	once	TRBJ2-2	CASSLDPGNTGELFF	TGTGCCAGCAGCTTGGACCCGGGGAACACCGGGGAGCTGTTTTTT
TRBV14	.	few	TRBJ2-7	CASSQAGLLYEQYF	TGTGCCAGCAGCCAAGCAGGACTACTTTACGAGCAGTACTTC
TRBV7-3	.	.	TRBJ1-2	CASSRVQSADGYTF	TGTGCCAGCAGTCGCGTCCAATCTGCGGATGGCTACACCTTC
TRBV6-5	.	many	TRBJ2-5	CASSYSSGETQYF	TGTGCCAGCAGTTACTCGAGTGGGGAGACCCAGTACTTC
TRBV20-1	TRBD2	.	TRBJ2-7	CSASPQTSGTYEQYF	TGCAGTGCTAGCCCCCAGACTAGCGGAACCTACGAGCAGTACTTC
TRBV29-1	.	.	TRBJ2-1	CSVEEQLTGLYNEQFF	TGCAGCGTTGAAGAACAGCTGACAGGCCTCTACAATGAGCAGTTCTTC
TRBV9	TRBD1	.	TRBJ2-3	CASSGMTGGDTQYF	TGTGCCAGCAGCGGGATGACAGGGGGAGATACGCAGTATTTT
TRBV5-6	.	many	TRBJ1-1	CASSLWGLNTEAFF	TGTGCCAGCAGCTTGTGGGGATTGAACACTGAAGCTTTCTTT
TRBV10-1	TRBD1	few	TRBJ1-2	CASSESQGASYTF	TGCGCCAGCAGTGAGTCGCAGGGGGCAAGCTACACCTTC
TRBV12-5	TRBD2	many	TRBJ2-7	CASGQTAGEPYEQYF	TGTGCTAGTGGCCAGACAGCGGGGGAACCCTACGAGCAGTACTTC
TRBV5-1	.	few	TRBJ1-1	CASSLLGGTEAFF	TGTGCCAGCAGCTTATTAGGGGGGACTGAAGCTTTCTTT
TRBV6-2/TRBV6-3	.	.	TRBJ2-2	CASSRTYGELFF	TGTGCCAGCAGCAGGACGTACGGGGAGCTGTTTTTT
TRBV27	.	.	TRBJ2-7	CASSPKRFTAAYEQYF	TGTGCCAGCAGCCCGAAGCGGTTTACAGCGGCCTACGAGCAGTACTTC
TRBV29-1	.	few	TRBJ2-5	CSVGTDTGPGETQYF	TGCAGCGTTGGGACCGATACAGGGCCGGGAGAGACCCAGTACTTC
TRBV7-9	TRBD2	.	TRBJ2-1	CASSQGGLAGAANEQFF	TGTGCCAGCAGTCAAGGGGGACTAGCGGGAGCTGCTAATGAGCAGTTCTTC
TRBV11-2	.	many	TRBJ2-1	CASSLRTASYNEQFF	TGTGCCAGCAGCCTACGGACAGCTTCCTACAATGAGCAGTTCTTC
TRBV7-7	TRBD1	.	TRBJ2-3	CASSPQGAGTDTQYF	TGTGCTAGCAGCCCACAGGGGGCAGGCACAGATACGCAGTATTTT
TRBV7-7	.	.	TRBJ2-7	CASSLEAGYEQYF	TGTGCCAGCAGCTTAGAAGCGGGCTACGAGCAGTACTTC
TRBV7-9	TRBD1	once	TRBJ1-6	CASSQGQGPGALHF	TGTGCCAGCAGCCAGGGACAGGGACCGGGAGCCCTCCACTTT
TRBV15	.	many	TRBJ2-2	CATSRDRVSGELFF	TGTGCCACCAGCAGAGATAGAGTCAGCGGGGAGCTGTTTTTT